These T cell receptor beta chains were read from a single sample in a study of T cells in Graves' hyperthyroidism and ophthalmopathy. TCRdb passed the multiplex PCR reads through MiXCR, listing each CDR3 protein once. The sample holds around 500,000 distinct CDR3 sequences, about 15% seen once. Sample: blood. The receptors stem from a woman aged 25 to 45 with Graves' ophthalmopathy. Each CDR3 is given with its conserved first and last residue. D genes are given only for firm matches. Some rows have no size entry. The others give once, few or many, or a class for an expanded clone.

abundance	d_gene	v_gene	j_gene	CDR3nt	CDR3aa
few	TRBD2	TRBV29-1	TRBJ2-1	TGCAGCGTTAGGGGGACTAGCAGTTACAATGAGCAGTTCTTC	CSVRGTSSYNEQFF
.	.	TRBV11-1	TRBJ2-5	TGTGCCAGCAAACCAGCGGGCTCGGGCCAAAACGAGTACTTC	CASKPAGSGQNEYF
many	TRBD1	TRBV5-1	TRBJ1-1	TGCGCCAGCAGCTCATGGACAGGGAGGAACACTGAAGCTTTCTTT	CASSSWTGRNTEAFF
few	.	TRBV9	TRBJ2-3	TGTGCCAGCAGCGTAGCTGCCCAAGGAAGGGGCGCAGATGCGCAGTATTTT	CASSVAAQGRGADAQYF
.	TRBD2	TRBV3-1	TRBJ2-1	TGTGCCAGCAGCCAAGAGATTGATGGGACTAGCGGGAGGGCCACGAATGAGCAGTTCTTC	CASSQEIDGTSGRATNEQFF
many	.	TRBV7-2	TRBJ2-5	TGTGCCAGCAGCTTAAACGGGGGCCGGGAGACCCAGTACTTC	CASSLNGGRETQYF
many	.	TRBV28	TRBJ2-7	TGTGCCAGCAGTTTACGGGGGAGTAGCGCCTACGAGCAGTACTTC	CASSLRGSSAYEQYF
.	.	TRBV20-1	TRBJ1-1	TGCAGTGCTAGACCAGGGGTGGCTTTCTTT	CSARPGVAFF
.	TRBD1	TRBV20-1	TRBJ2-4	TGCAGTGCTAGAGACCCCAGACAGGGAGCCAAAAACATTCAGTACTTC	CSARDPRQGAKNIQYF
.	.	TRBV7-9	TRBJ2-7	TGTGCCAGCAGCTTTTATTTAACCTACGAGCAGTACTTC	CASSFYLTYEQYF
many	.	TRBV30	TRBJ1-3	TGTGCCTGGAGTAGTTCTGAGGGAAACACCATATATTTT	CAWSSSEGNTIYF
many	TRBD2	TRBV28	TRBJ2-5	TGTGCCAGCAGTCCCGCCTGGGGGGGGGAGACCCAGTACTTC	CASSPAWGGETQYF
many	TRBD2	TRBV11-3	TRBJ2-1	TGTGCCAGCAGCCACCGGAGGGCTAGCGGCTCGGGTGAGCAGTTCTTC	CASSHRRASGSGEQFF
many	.	TRBV30	TRBJ2-3	TGTGCCTGGAGTGTGGCGTGGGAGCGCCGGGATACGCAGTATTTT	CAWSVAWERRDTQYF
few	TRBD2	TRBV20-1	TRBJ2-1	TGCAGTGCCGGACTAGCAGGGAATGAGCAGTTCTTC	CSAGLAGNEQFF
many	TRBD1	TRBV5-1	TRBJ1-1	TGCGCCAGCAGCTATACGACAGGGAGCACTGAAGCTTTCTTT	CASSYTTGSTEAFF
many	.	TRBV11-2	TRBJ2-2	TGTGCCAGCAGCTCCCTCCCCGGGACCGGGGAGCTGTTTTTT	CASSSLPGTGELFF
.	TRBD1	TRBV9	TRBJ1-1	TGTGCCAGCAGCGTCGAGGGGGCGGACACTGAAGCTTTCTTT	CASSVEGADTEAFF
many	TRBD1	TRBV20-1	TRBJ2-5	TGCAGTGCTAGGCAAGGGACAGTACAAGAGACCCAGTACTTC	CSARQGTVQETQYF
few	TRBD2	TRBV6-2/TRBV6-3	TRBJ2-3	TGTGCCAGCAGTCCGACCCGACTAGCGGGGGGGGAGTATTTT	CASSPTRLAGGEYF
.	TRBD1	TRBV14	TRBJ2-5	TGTGCCAGCAGCCAAGATATAGGGACAGAAGAGACCCAGTACTTC	CASSQDIGTEETQYF
many	.	TRBV7-2	TRBJ2-2	TGTGCCAGCAGCCAAACCTGGGGGGAGCTGTTTTTT	CASSQTWGELFF
many	.	TRBV20-1	TRBJ2-5	TGCAGTAGCTGGTCAGAGACCCAGTACTTC	CSSWSETQYF
.	.	TRBV11-2	TRBJ1-2	TGTGCCAGCAGCGCGGAACGTCGTGGTGGCTACACCTTC	CASSAERRGGYTF
.	TRBD2	TRBV20-1	TRBJ2-7	TGCAGTGCTAGAGATCAAGGGGCTAGCGGGTACGAGCAGTACTTC	CSARDQGASGYEQYF
many	.	TRBV28	TRBJ1-5	TGTGCCAGCAGTTTACGGCTACCAAATCAGCCCCAGCATTTT	CASSLRLPNQPQHF
many	.	TRBV27	TRBJ1-1	TGTGCCAGCAGCTGGCAGGGGAGGAACACTGAAGCTTTCTTT	CASSWQGRNTEAFF
few	.	TRBV3-1	TRBJ1-2	TGTGCCAGCAGCCAAGAAAGACGTTCGGGGGATGGCTACACCTTC	CASSQERRSGDGYTF
many	TRBD1	TRBV7-3	TRBJ2-1	TGTGCCAGCAGCTACGACAGGGGAGGTGCCGGGGAGCAGTTCTTC	CASSYDRGGAGEQFF
many	.	TRBV6-2/TRBV6-3	TRBJ1-1	TGTGCCAGCAGCCCAGGGTCCAGTTTGGGTACTGAAGCTTTCTTT	CASSPGSSLGTEAFF
many	TRBD1	TRBV11-1	TRBJ2-2	TGTGCCAGCAGCCTAAGTCGGCAGGGGGACGGGGAGCTGTTTTTT	CASSLSRQGDGELFF
.	.	TRBV20-1	TRBJ2-2	TGCAGTGCTAGAGGGTGGAGGGACTCCCAAACCCGGGAGCTGTTTTTT	CSARGWRDSQTRELFF
many	.	TRBV4-1	TRBJ2-5	TGCGCCAGCAGCCAAGATTATCGCATGAGTAATGGAGAGACCCAGTACTTC	CASSQDYRMSNGETQYF
.	TRBD1	TRBV6-1	TRBJ1-5	TGTGCCAGCAGCAGGACAGGGGTGAGCAATCAGCCCCAGCACTTT	CASSRTGVSNQPQHF
many	.	TRBV2	TRBJ2-7	TGTGCCAGCAGAAGGGACTTCTACGAGCAGTACTTC	CASRRDFYEQYF
.	.	TRBV20-1	TRBJ2-1	TGCAGTGCTAGAGAGGCTGGTATAGGGATCGATGAGCAGTTCTTC	CSAREAGIGIDEQFF
many	.	TRBV4-3	TRBJ2-7	TGCGCCAGCAGCATTCGGGACACTCGAAAAGGAAACGAGCAGTACTTC	CASSIRDTRKGNEQYF
.	.	TRBV18	TRBJ2-5	TGTGCCAGCTCACCTCCGGGACACACCCAAGAGACCCAGTACTTC	CASSPPGHTQETQYF
few	TRBD1	TRBV11-2	TRBJ1-6	TGTGCCAGCAGCTCACCGGGACAGACGGTTTCACCCCTCCACTTT	CASSSPGQTVSPLHF
many	TRBD2	TRBV11-2	TRBJ2-7	TGTGCCAGCAGCTTAGCCTCAACCGGGACTACCGTCTACGAGCAGTACTTC	CASSLASTGTTVYEQYF
few	TRBD2	TRBV6-2/TRBV6-3	TRBJ2-7	TGTGCCAGCAGTACGGGACTACCCTTGAGGGGCGAGCAGTACTTC	CASSTGLPLRGEQYF
many	.	TRBV2	TRBJ1-4	TGTGCCAGCAGTGTTCGGACTCGGGAGAAACTGTTTTTT	CASSVRTREKLFF
many	.	TRBV6-1	TRBJ2-7	TGTGCCAGCGATTCCAGATCTACCGTTGACTACGAGCAGTACTTC	CASDSRSTVDYEQYF
.	.	TRBV28	TRBJ2-1	TGTGCCAGCAGTTTAGTGGCGGCGAGGACCTACAATGAGCAGTTCTTC	CASSLVAARTYNEQFF
many	TRBD1	TRBV28	TRBJ2-4	TGTGCCAGCATCCCCTACAGGGGGCTGGCCAAAAACATTCAGTACTTC	CASIPYRGLAKNIQYF
many	.	TRBV20-1	TRBJ2-5	TGCAGTGCGACCCCAGCGGATCAAGAGACCCAGTACTTC	CSATPADQETQYF
many	.	TRBV12-3/TRBV12-4	TRBJ1-5	TGTGCCAGCAGTTTGAGTAGCAATCAGCCCCAGCATTTT	CASSLSSNQPQHF
few	TRBD1	TRBV4-2	TRBJ2-7	TGTGCCAGCAGCCAAGATGGGGGGGGACAGGGAATGAGGGAGCAGTACTTC	CASSQDGGGQGMREQYF